This T cell receptor (beta chain) originates from a study of breast tumors, draining lymph nodes, adjacent tissues. Study findings and constraints: Tumor TCR diversity was below lymph nodes but above nontumor tissue.

TCRdb re-derived calls from the multiplex PCR reads in MiXCR, one entry per CDR3 protein. The sample includes approximately 140,000 distinct CDR3 sequences, about 31% of them seen just once. The CDR3 loop spans 20 amino acids. The germline V gene has CDR1 KGHDR and CDR2 SFDVKD. Trimming left V 4 bases short and J 6 bases short, with 31 bases between. The lymph nodes were axillary draining lymph nodes from breast cancer patients. For this clonotype: The target antigen is unknown.

This receptor was taken from a female donor with breast cancer. Some clones in this sample may be carry-over from other donors' samples. The sample comprised axillary lymph node tissue. The chain joins TRBV24-1 to TRBJ2-3; no clear D. The DNA of the CDR3 is TGTGCCACCAGTGACAAACTGTGGTCAATCAGCCCCAGCAGTGGCGATACGCAGTATTTT. As protein: CATSDKLWSISPSSGDTQYF.